Following are 32 T cell receptor beta chains from one sample sequenced in a study of T cell responses to AZD1222 COVID-19 vaccine. Assay: immunoSEQ multiplex PCR; the TCRdb copy retains only in-frame clones and omits some. The sample comprises about 93,000 clones, roughly 85% of which are singletons, and roughly 6.5% rests with the top ten. Sample: peripheral blood, taken on day 0 of AZD1222 vaccination. These receptors were obtained from an adult in good health.

The genes are TRBV14 and TRBJ2-7, with 8 positions matching TRBD2. In germline, CDR1 is SGHDN, CDR2 FVKESK. CDR3 length equals 13 residues. Losses at the gene ends were 4 bases for V and 4 bases for J; bases not matched to a gene: 3. As DNA, the CDR3 is TGTGCCAGCAGCCCGAGCGGGGGTTACGAGCAGTACTTC. Its translation is CASSPSGGYEQYF.

J is TRBJ1-6 and V is TRBV18; D is ambiguous. Germline lookup yields CDR1 KGHSH and CDR2 LQKENI. The CDR3 covers 13 residues. V was pared by 4 bases and J by 10 bases, with 11 bases between. In DNA form, the CDR3 reads TGTGCCAGCTCACAAGAGGGTGGGTCACCCCTCCACTTT. This encodes CASSQEGGSPLHF.

V gene TRBV28 combines with J gene TRBJ1-2, with D perhaps TRBD1 (5 bases). CDR3 length: 14 amino acids. Germline loops: CDR1 MDHEN, CDR2 SYDVKM. The ends were cut back, 6 bases at V and 5 bases at J, with 16 bases in the middle. CDR3 protein: CASRAGQVLYGYTF. The CDR3 bases are TGTGCCAGCAGGGCGGGGCAGGTACTATATGGCTACACCTTC.

The chain couples TRBV19 to TRBJ2-3; D ambiguous. Germline values: CDR1 LNHDA, CDR2 SQIVND (reference sequence). The CDR3 has 12 residues. Trimming left V 4 bases short and J 6 bases short, with 8 bases between. The CDR3 nucleotides are TGTGCCAGTAGTAGCTCGCCGGATACGCAGTATTTT. Its translation is CASSSSPDTQYF.

The rearrangement joins TRBV27 to TRBJ1-1, with D unclear. Germline V gives CDR1 MNHEY, CDR2 SMNVEV (reference sequence). This CDR3 region has 13 residues. V gave up 4 bases and J gave up 1 base, with 7 bases separating them. CDR3 sequence: CASSSRQNTEAFF. CDR3 DNA sequence: TGTGCCAGCAGTTCCCGTCAGAACACTGAAGCTTTCTTT.

The chain is built from TRBV3-1 (or the pseudogene TRBV3-2) and TRBJ2-2; 8 bases line up with TRBD1. Germline V gives CDR1 LGHDT, CDR2 YNNKEL (reference sequence). This CDR3 region has 15 residues. The ends lost 4 bases at V and 4 bases at J; junction bases unmatched: 5. DNA of the CDR3: TGTGCCAGCAGCCGCAGGGGGCGCGGCACCGGGGAGCTGTTTTTT. This encodes CASSRRGRGTGELFF.

The rearrangement joins TRBV3-1 (or the pseudogene TRBV3-2) to TRBJ1-6, with no clear D. The length of the CDR3 is 13 residues. Trimming stripped 2 bases from V and 6 bases from J, with 5 bases between. Germline V gives CDR1 LGHDT, CDR2 YNNKEL (reference sequence). The CDR3 is CASSQNSNSPLHF. In DNA form, the CDR3 reads TGTGCCAGCAGCCAAAACAGTAATTCACCCCTCCACTTT.

The chain links TRBV2 to TRBJ2-3; D may correspond to TRBD1 or TRBD2 (5 bases each). V was trimmed by 8 bases and J by 3 bases, leaving 15 bases between them. Germline CDR1 SNHLY, CDR2 FYNNEI. This CDR3 region has 14 residues. The CDR3 sequence is CASARGAQTDTQYF. Written as DNA, the CDR3 is TGTGCCAGCGCCCGGGGCGCGCAAACAGATACGCAGTATTTT.

The V and J genes are TRBV6-5 and TRBJ1-2; no clear D. The CDR3 contains 14 residues. V lost 4 bases, J lost 4 bases, and 13 bases lay in between. CDR1 and CDR2 from the germline V gene are MNHEY and SVGAGI. CDR3 sequence (DNA): TGTGCCAGCAGTTCGATGGCGGGAAGCTATGGCTACACCTTC. It translates to CASSSMAGSYGYTF.

The chain recombines TRBV12-3 or TRBV12-4 with TRBJ2-5, with D possibly being TRBD1 (5 bases). V was cut by 5 bases and J by 4 bases, with 11 bases left in between. The CDR3 sequence is 13 residues long. Written as DNA, the CDR3 is TGTGCCAGCAGTCAGGGTGTTTTAGAGACCCAGTACTTC. It translates to CASSQGVLETQYF.

Concerning this clone itself: One junction end does not reproduce the germline sequence, and a read error may be involved. The CDR3 nucleotides are TGCAGTGCTAGCATAGATACGCAGTATTTT. The encoded protein is CSASIDTQYF. The V gene is TRBV20-1, the J gene TRBJ2-3; no firm D call. The germline V gene encodes CDR1 DFQATT and CDR2 SNEGSKA (reference sequence). This CDR3 has 10 residues.

The chain links TRBV2 to TRBJ1-2; no clear D. The CDR3 is 12 amino acids. The germline V gene has CDR1 SNHLY and CDR2 FYNNEI. The V gene lost 9 bases and the J gene lost 3 bases, with 11 bases spanning the gap. DNA for the CDR3: TGTGCCAGGTCCGACCCAGACTATGGCTACACCTTC. It codes for CARSDPDYGYTF.

The V call is TRBV5-1, the J call TRBJ1-1; possibly TRBD1 for D (6 bases). The CDR3 runs to 15 residues. V lost 0 bases to trimming and J lost 4 bases, with 13 bases between them. Germline assignment: CDR1 SGHRS and CDR2 YFSETQ. CDR3 nucleotides: TGCGCCAGCAGCTTGGGGAACAGGGATATCACTGAAGCTTTCTTT. It specifies CASSLGNRDITEAFF. Complete variable domain (other parts from reference TRBV5-1 and TRBJ1-1): KAGVTQTPRYLIKTRGQQVTLSCSPISGHRSVSWYQQTPGQGLQFLFEYFSETQRNKGNFPGRFSGRQFSNSRSEMNVSTLELGDSALYLCASSLGNRDITEAFFGQGTRLTVV.

The gene calls are TRBV13 and TRBJ2-1; D perhaps matches TRBD1 (9 bases). The CDR3 is 18 amino acids. V lost 4 bases to trimming and J lost 7 bases, with 26 bases between them. Germline V gene sequence: CDR1 PRHDT, CDR2 FYEKMQ (reference sequence). The CDR3 here is CASSWDRVLTGGPNEQFF. The CDR3 DNA sequence: TGTGCCAGCAGCTGGGACAGGGTACTAACGGGAGGGCCAAATGAGCAGTTCTTC.

The V and J genes are TRBV11-2 and TRBJ2-7; unclear D gene. Germline V lookup: CDR1 SGHAT, CDR2 FQNNGV. This CDR3 spans 14 amino acids. The ends were cut back, 1 base at V and 1 base at J, with 8 bases in the middle. CDR3 residues: CASSLGPNSYEQYF. The CDR3 bases are TGTGCCAGCAGCTTAGGACCCAATTCCTACGAGCAGTACTTC.

In its sample, this clone was seen a few times. The V gene is TRBV11-2, the J gene TRBJ2-5; D is possibly TRBD1 (6 bases). Trimming took off 10 bases at V and 5 bases at J, with 20 bases between the two ends. This CDR3 comprises 14 residues. Germline CDR1 is SGHAT and CDR2 is FQNNGV. The CDR3 sequence is CATPLGQGMETQYF. The CDR3 bases are TGTGCCACTCCTCTAGGGCAGGGGATGGAGACCCAGTACTTC.

This chain uses TRBV11-1 with TRBJ2-3, with D uncertain. Germline loops: CDR1 SGHAT, CDR2 FQDESV (reference sequence). The CDR3 is 14 amino acids. The V gene lost 7 bases and the J gene lost 4 bases, with 15 bases spanning the gap. CDR3 nucleotides: TGTGCCAGCATGGATATCCGGGTTGCAGATACGCAGTATTTT. The encoded protein is CASMDIRVADTQYF. The entire variable domain, with the rest obtained from reference TRBV11-1 and TRBJ2-3, is as follows: EAEVAQSPRYKITEKSQAVAFWCDPISGHATLYWYRQILGQGPELLVQFQDESVVDDSQLPKDRFSAERLKGVDSTLKIQPAELGDSAMYLCASMDIRVADTQYFGPGTRLTVL.

The chain is built from TRBV5-1 and TRBJ2-7, with TRBD2 identical over 8 bases. Trimming cost V 3 bases and J 5 bases; bases outside gene matches: 7. Germline assignment: CDR1 SGHRS and CDR2 YFSETQ. This CDR3 is 14 amino acids long. The CDR3 reads CASSWSGRGNEQYF. CDR3 coding DNA: TGCGCCAGCAGCTGGAGCGGGAGAGGCAACGAGCAGTACTTC.

This chain links TRBV4-1 with TRBJ2-1; 10 bases agree with TRBD1. V trimming: 2 bases; J trimming: 4 bases; junction bases outside the gene matches: 5. Germline V gene data show CDR1 as MGHRA and CDR2 as YSYEKL. This CDR3 is built from 16 residues. CDR3 DNA sequence: TGCGCCAGCAGCCAACAAGGGACAGGGGATTACAATGAGCAGTTCTTC. Protein product: CASSQQGTGDYNEQFF.

The chain couples TRBV9 to TRBJ2-7; D remains unclear. The CDR3 extends over 14 amino acids. Looked up from germline, CDR1 is SGDLS and CDR2 is YYNGEE. Deletions cut 0 bases from V and 0 bases from J, with 7 bases between. The CDR3 nucleotides are TGTGCCAGCAGCGTAGATGTCAACTCCTACGAGCAGTACTTC. This gives the protein CASSVDVNSYEQYF.

This chain uses TRBV3-1 (or the pseudogene TRBV3-2) with TRBJ1-4; 9 bases line up with TRBD1. V gave up 4 bases and J gave up 3 bases; unmatched junction bases: 18. The CDR3 length is 20 residues. Looked up from germline, CDR1 is LGHDT and CDR2 is YNNKEL (reference sequence). CDR3 sequence reads: CASSRKPGQGFGWPNEKLFF. The CDR3 DNA sequence: TGTGCCAGCAGCCGAAAACCGGGACAGGGTTTCGGTTGGCCTAATGAAAAACTGTTTTTT.

This chain joins TRBV15 and TRBJ1-1, with a possible D match to TRBD1 (5 bases). The CDR3 length is 12 residues. CDR1 and CDR2 from the germline V gene are LNHNV and YYDKDF (reference sequence). The V end was cut by 4 bases, the J end by 9 bases, with 12 bases between. The CDR3, as DNA: TGTGCCACCAGCAAATCCGGGGGTCAAGCTTTCTTT. Protein product: CATSKSGGQAFF.

CDR3: CASSGGQGAYNEQFF. The CDR3 DNA reads TGTGCCAGCAGCGGGGGACAGGGCGCCTACAATGAGCAGTTCTTC. The gene calls are TRBV9 and TRBJ2-1; 9 bases are shared with TRBD1. CDR1 is SGDLS and CDR2 is YYNGEE in the germline V gene. This CDR3 comprises 15 residues. V dropped 3 bases and J dropped 2; count of bases not matched to a gene: 3.

The rearrangement joins TRBV7-9 to TRBJ1-3; TRBD1 agrees at 8 bases. The CDR3 extends over 18 amino acids. V shed 2 bases, J shed 2 bases, and the junction held 11 bases outside the gene matches. Per germline, CDR1 SEHNR and CDR2 FQNEAQ (reference sequence). CDR3 sequence (DNA): TGTGCCAGCAGCTTAACGGGTGTCAGGGGGCTCGCTGGAAACACCATATATTTT. Translating it yields CASSLTGVRGLAGNTIYF.

This sequence joins TRBV5-5 and TRBJ2-5, with D hard to call. V was cut by 2 bases and J by 2 bases, with 10 bases left in between. CDR1 is SGHKS, CDR2 YYEKEE, per germline (reference sequence). The CDR3 length is 14 residues. Written as DNA, the CDR3 is TGTGCCAGCAGCTTAGCGCCCTATCAAGAGACCCAGTACTTC. Translation gives CASSLAPYQETQYF.

V and J are TRBV7-3 and TRBJ2-7, with no clear D. The CDR3 is made up of 17 amino acids. V lost 4 bases and J lost 3, with 22 bases in between. CDR1 and CDR2 (germline): SGHTA, FQGTGA. The chain's CDR3 is CASSSRRRTDVVYEQYF. The DNA of the CDR3 is TGTGCCAGCAGCTCGCGCCGCCGGACGGATGTAGTCTACGAGCAGTACTTC.

The rearrangement links TRBV6-1 to TRBJ1-2, with D unresolved. Germline CDR1 reads MNHNS; CDR2 reads SASEGT. This CDR3 has 14 amino acids. Trimming left V 0 bases short and J 1 base short, with 6 bases between. The CDR3 spells CASSEAGGNYGYTF. The CDR3 DNA reads TGTGCCAGCAGTGAAGCGGGCGGTAACTATGGCTACACCTTC.

This clone was detected a few times. The chain links TRBV5-8 to TRBJ2-7; D possibly corresponds to TRBD1 (5 bases). Trimming stripped 4 bases from V and 3 bases from J, with 11 bases between. CDR1 SGHTS and CDR2 YDEGEE come from the germline V gene. The CDR3 is made up of 13 amino acids. Written as DNA, the CDR3 is TGTGCCAGCAGCGTAACAGGTCGCTACGAGCAGTACTTC. This sequence encodes CASSVTGRYEQYF.

This clone was observed a handful of times. This chain connects TRBV5-1 to TRBJ1-4; no clear D gene. The CDR3 totals 15 residues. V shed 4 bases and J shed 5 bases, with 15 bases lying between them. Germline CDR1 SGHRS, CDR2 YFSETQ. CDR3 sequence reads: CASSAGAGTNEKLFF. The CDR3 DNA reads TGCGCCAGCAGCGCGGGCGCGGGAACGAATGAAAAACTGTTTTTT. The full variable domain, with the rest looked up from reference TRBV5-1 and TRBJ1-4, is KAGVTQTPRYLIKTRGQQVTLSCSPISGHRSVSWYQQTPGQGLQFLFEYFSETQRNKGNFPGRFSGRQFSNSRSEMNVSTLELGDSALYLCASSAGAGTNEKLFFGSGTQLSVL.

CDR3 DNA sequence: TGTGCCAGCAGTTTAGTTCAGGGGGGTAATCAGCCCCAGCATTTT. Residues: CASSLVQGGNQPQHF. This chain links TRBV28 with TRBJ1-5; TRBD1 matches 7 bases. Germline CDR1 reads MDHEN; CDR2 reads SYDVKM. CDR3 length: 15 residues. Trimming removed 2 bases from V and 4 bases from J; junction bases left unmatched: 5.

This clone was found a few times. This chain uses TRBV29-1 with TRBJ1-2; 7 bases fit TRBD1. Germline loops: CDR1 SQVTM, CDR2 ANQGSEA. The junction had 2 bases not matched to a gene; V was cut back by 4 bases and J by 3 bases. The CDR3 sequence is 12 residues long. CDR3: CSVVGQHYGYTF. CDR3 nucleotide sequence: TGCAGCGTTGTGGGACAGCACTATGGCTACACCTTC.

This chain's CDR3 is CASSLDGGAQETQYF. DNA of the CDR3: TGCGCCAGCAGCCTGGACGGGGGGGCCCAAGAGACCCAGTACTTC. This chain links TRBV5-1 with TRBJ2-5, with 8 bases fitting TRBD2. After removal of 4 bases from V and 1 base from J, the junction contained 6 bases not matched to a gene. This CDR3 is built from 15 residues. The V gene's germline CDR1 is SGHRS and CDR2 YFSETQ.